A single sample gave rise to the 28 T cell receptor beta chains below, sequenced in a study of shared clonotypes between healthy human individuals. Produced via immunoSEQ multiplex PCR; TCRdb's table is partial and in-frame only. The sample comprises over a million clones, about four fifths of which are singletons, and 0.5% to 0.65% rests with the top ten. The specimen was memory CD4+ T cells from PBMCs. Subset denoted: CD45RA-negative fraction. These receptors were taken from a young man in good health. Some clones in this sample may be carry-over from other donors' samples.

In the case of this clone: The same CDR3 also results from other DNA sequences found in this sample. This rearrangement joins TRBV27 to TRBJ2-3, with unresolved D. Germline V gene lookup returns CDR1 MNHEY and CDR2 SMNVEV (reference sequence). The V end lost 5 bases, the J end lost 2 bases, and 5 bases lay between the germline ends. The CDR3 length is 12 residues. The CDR3 region has the DNA TGTGCCAGCAGTCCCTCCACAGATACGCAGTATTTT. Protein product: CASSPSTDTQYF.

This clone came up many times. The V and J genes are TRBV21-1 and TRBJ2-3; the D call TRBD2 from the table was never checked on the DNA. TRBV21-1 represents a pseudogene. This CDR3 has 16 amino acids. CDR3 sequence reads: CASSKVERRSTDTQYF. CDR3 nucleotide sequence: TGTGCCAGCAGCAAAGTGGAGAGGCGAAGCACAGATACGCAGTATTTT.

The chain carries TRBV4-2 and TRBJ1-4; D not resolved. Germline assignment: CDR1 LGHNA and CDR2 YNFKEQ. There are 15 residues in the CDR3. The V end lost 1 base, the J end lost 0 bases, and 6 bases lay between the germline ends. The CDR3 DNA reads TGTGCCAGCAGCCAAGTCTCTGCAACTAATGAAAAACTGTTTTTT. It encodes CASSQVSATNEKLFF.

The chain uses TRBV15 and TRBJ1-4, with 9 bases aligning to TRBD1. In germline, CDR1 is LNHNV, CDR2 YYDKDF (reference sequence). CDR3 size: 17 residues. J was trimmed by 8 bases and V by 0 bases; bases with no gene match: 10. CDR3 coding DNA: TGTGCCACCAGCAGAGATTACGTAACAGGGGGCCGGGAAAAACTGTTTTTT. Translated: CATSRDYVTGGREKLFF.

This chain connects TRBV18 to TRBJ1-1; D may be TRBD1 (5 bases). The V gene's germline CDR1 is KGHSH and CDR2 LQKENI. CDR3 length equals 15 residues. V was trimmed by 2 bases and J by 1 base, leaving 11 bases between them. This CDR3 is CASSPIRDSNTEAFF. Written as DNA, the CDR3 is TGTGCCAGCTCACCAATCAGGGATTCGAACACTGAAGCTTTCTTT. The entire variable domain, with the rest obtained from reference TRBV18 and TRBJ1-1, is as follows: NAGVMQNPRHLVRRRGQEARLRCSPMKGHSHVYWYRQLPEEGLKFMVYLQKENIIDESGMPKERFSAEFPKEGPSILRIQQVVRGDSAAYFCASSPIRDSNTEAFFGQGTRLTVV.

This clone has only one observation. The chain has TRBV7-8 and TRBJ2-2, with 8 bases that match TRBD1. V shed 2 bases, J shed 2 bases, and the junction held 4 bases outside the gene matches. Germline V CDR1 and CDR2: SGHVS, FQNEAQ. The CDR3 covers 16 residues. CDR3 residues: CASSLRTGTNTGELFF. DNA for the CDR3: TGTGCCAGCAGCTTACGGACAGGGACTAACACCGGGGAGCTGTTTTTT.

This clone was seen just once. The V and J genes are TRBV19 and TRBJ2-2; 11 nucleotides line up with TRBD2. The V and J ends lost 4 bases and 6 bases, in that order; junction bases with no gene match: 10. This CDR3 has 17 amino acids. CDR1 is LNHDA, CDR2 SQIVND, per germline (reference sequence). The CDR3 DNA reads TGTGCCAGTAGTAGCCCTAGCGGGAGGCAGTTTTCCGGGGAGCTGTTTTTT. It specifies CASSSPSGRQFSGELFF.

This chain joins TRBV7-3 and TRBJ2-1; weak D call: TRBD2 (6 bases). This CDR3 spans 18 amino acids. With 5 bases removed from V and 7 bases from J, the gap between germline ends came to 27 bases. Germline CDR1 is SGHTA and CDR2 is FQGTGA. This chain's CDR3 is CASSPIPPMAGSSNEQFF. In DNA, the CDR3 is TGTGCCAGCAGCCCCATCCCCCCCATGGCGGGATCATCAAATGAGCAGTTCTTC.

The rearrangement uses TRBV23-1 and TRBJ1-4; no clear D gene. TRBV23-1 is assigned to the ORF class and has an uncertain function. V was trimmed by 3 bases and J by 0 bases, leaving 5 bases between them. The CDR3 is 14 residues long. The CDR3 here is CASSQEATNEKLFF. As DNA, the CDR3 is TGCGCCAGCAGTCAGGAGGCAACTAATGAAAAACTGTTTTTT.

The chain combines TRBV29-1 with TRBJ1-2; TRBD1 agrees at 7 bases. The germline CDR1 and CDR2 sequences are SQVTM and ANQGSEA. CDR3 length: 13 amino acids. The V segment lost 6 bases and the J segment 0 bases; nucleotides outside the gene matches: 4. The CDR3 DNA is TGCAGCGTCCTCACAGGGGCTAACTATGGCTACACCTTC. Its translation: CSVLTGANYGYTF.

This clone occurred once. The rearrangement joins TRBV5-6 to TRBJ1-1; D gene ambiguous. The CDR3 length is 13 residues. The V gene's germline CDR1 is SGHDT and CDR2 YYEEEE. The V end was cut by 5 bases, the J end by 0 bases, with 8 bases between. The CDR3 region has the DNA TGTGCCAGCAGAAGCGGAATGAACACTGAAGCTTTCTTT. It encodes CASRSGMNTEAFF.

Regarding this clone: This same CDR3 is encoded by further DNA sequences in the sample. The chain couples TRBV5-1 to TRBJ1-2, with 9 nucleotides matching TRBD1. V trimming: 0 bases; J trimming: 8 bases; junction bases outside the gene matches: 5. The CDR3 sequence is 14 residues long. CDR1 and CDR2 from the germline V gene are SGHRS and YFSETQ. CDR3 DNA sequence: TGCGCCAGCAGCTTGGGACAGGGGGTCGGAGGCTACACCTTC. Amino acids: CASSLGQGVGGYTF.

The chain links TRBV4-3 to TRBJ1-1; TRBD1 aligns across 10 bases. J gave up 5 bases and V 1 base, and 4 bases lay outside the gene matches. This CDR3 contains 15 residues. Germline values: CDR1 LGHNA, CDR2 YSLEER. Here the CDR3 reads CASSQGDRGWTEAFF. CDR3 nucleotides: TGCGCCAGCAGCCAAGGGGACAGGGGTTGGACTGAAGCTTTCTTT.

The J gene is TRBJ1-1, the V gene TRBV2, with 7 bases identical to TRBD1. The germline CDR1 and CDR2 sequences are SNHLY and FYNNEI. V lost 6 bases to trimming and J lost 1 base; unmatched junction nucleotides: 5. This CDR3 has 14 residues. CDR3 sequence (DNA): TGTGCCAGCAGGTCCGACAGGGCGAACACTGAAGCTTTCTTT. Protein sequence: CASRSDRANTEAFF. The entire variable domain, with the rest obtained from reference TRBV2 and TRBJ1-1, is as follows: EPEVTQTPSHQVTQMGQEVILRCVPISNHLYFYWYRQILGQKVEFLVSFYNNEISEKSEIFDDQFSVERPDGSNFTLKIRSTKLEDSAMYFCASRSDRANTEAFFGQGTRLTVV.

The genes are TRBV5-1 and TRBJ2-7; D remains ambiguous. Trimming took off 5 bases at V and 6 bases at J, with 21 bases between the two ends. The CDR3 covers 15 residues. In germline, CDR1 is SGHRS, CDR2 YFSETQ. CDR3 bases: TGCGCCAGCAGTACCGGACGGTCAGGTGTAGTCGAGCAGTACTTC. Residues: CASSTGRSGVVEQYF.

This clone was observed a single time. The chain links TRBV5-1 to TRBJ2-3, with 9 bases matching TRBD2. Germline V gene lookup returns CDR1 SGHRS and CDR2 YFSETQ. CDR3 size: 15 residues. V lost 4 bases, J lost 1 base, and 4 bases stayed unmatched. This chain's CDR3 is CASSKWTSGTDTQYF. In DNA, the CDR3 is TGCGCCAGCAGCAAATGGACTAGCGGCACAGATACGCAGTATTTT.

V gene TRBV5-1 combines with J gene TRBJ2-5; D might be TRBD1 (5 bases). This CDR3 region has 16 residues. V lost 0 bases and J 5 bases, leaving 17 bases between the germline ends. Germline V CDR1 and CDR2: SGHRS, YFSETQ. The CDR3 sequence is CASSLDIATKGETQYF. The CDR3 nucleotides read TGCGCCAGCAGCTTGGATATAGCTACCAAGGGGGAGACCCAGTACTTC.

The gene calls are TRBV28 and TRBJ2-1; 7 positions agree with TRBD2. The germline V gene has CDR1 MDHEN and CDR2 SYDVKM. The CDR3 contains 14 residues. V was pared by 11 bases and J by 5 bases, with 12 bases of the junction left unmatched. The CDR3 protein is CASLAVGADNEQFF. In DNA form, the CDR3 reads TGTGCCTCTCTAGCGGTTGGGGCGGACAATGAGCAGTTCTTC. The whole variable domain, filled in from reference TRBV28 and TRBJ2-1, reads DVKVTQSSRYLVKRTGEKVFLECVQDMDHENMFWYRQDPGLGLRLIYFSYDVKMKEKGDIPEGYSVSREKKERFSLILESASTNQTSMYLCASLAVGADNEQFFGPGTRLTVL.

The CDR3 region is CASSSHRVANEKLFF. The CDR3 region has the DNA TGTGCCAGCAGTTCCCACAGGGTGGCTAATGAAAAACTGTTTTTT. The rearrangement links TRBV27 to TRBJ1-4, with a tentative D call TRBD1 (6 bases). This CDR3 has 15 residues. Per germline, CDR1 MNHEY and CDR2 SMNVEV (reference sequence). The V gene lost 4 bases and the J gene lost 3 bases, with 12 bases spanning the gap.

V and J are TRBV7-9 and TRBJ2-7; TRBD1 matches at 7 bases. Germline V gene lookup returns CDR1 SEHNR and CDR2 FQNEAQ (reference sequence). V gave up 5 bases and J gave up 3 bases; unmatched junction bases: 4. CDR3 length: 13 amino acids. CDR3 in DNA: TGTGCCAGCAGCATAGGACAGGACTACGAGCAGTACTTC. Translated, it gives CASSIGQDYEQYF.

This clone has ten or more counts. The chain joins TRBV15 to TRBJ2-1; the match to TRBD2 covers 15 bases. The junction had 9 bases not matched to a gene; V was cut back by 3 bases and J by 3 bases. Germline assignment: CDR1 LNHNV and CDR2 YYDKDF (reference sequence). The CDR3 is 19 amino acids. The CDR3 DNA sequence: TGTGCCACCAGCAGCTTCGGACTAGCGGGAGGGAGGCGCTACAATGAGCAGTTCTTC. Translating gives CATSSFGLAGGRRYNEQFF. The full variable domain, in which reference TRBV15 and TRBJ2-1 provide the parts outside the CDR3, is DAMVIQNPRYQVTQFGKPVTLSCSQTLNHNVMYWYQQKSSQAPKLLFHYYDKDFNNEADTPDNFQSRRPNTSFCFLDIRSPGLGDTAMYLCATSSFGLAGGRRYNEQFFGPGTRLTVL.

V usage is TRBV6-6 and J usage is TRBJ1-2; D uncertain. There are 14 residues in the CDR3. The V end was cut by 8 bases, the J end by 3 bases, with 16 bases between. The germline CDR1 and CDR2 sequences are MNHNY and SVGAGI (reference sequence). CDR3 sequence reads: CASGDVAEDYGYTF. CDR3 coding DNA: TGTGCCAGCGGAGATGTGGCAGAGGACTATGGCTACACCTTC.

This clone was detected a few times. The V gene is TRBV7-8, the J gene TRBJ2-6; D gene ambiguous. CDR1 and CDR2 from the germline V gene are SGHVS and FQNEAQ. This CDR3 is 12 amino acids long. The germline V and J ends were trimmed by 8 bases and 6 bases, with 8 bases remaining between them. The CDR3 DNA follows: TGTGCCAGCCGACCTGAGGCCAACGTCCTGACTTTC. This gives the protein CASRPEANVLTF.

This rearrangement joins TRBV28 to TRBJ2-6; 7 positions agree with TRBD1. Germline V gene sequence: CDR1 MDHEN, CDR2 SYDVKM. This CDR3 has 15 residues. Trimming took 6 bases from V and 3 from J; bases not matched to a gene: 5. The CDR3 DNA reads TGTGCCAGCAGCTCGACAGGGCGTGGGGCCAACGTCCTGACTTTC. Translation: CASSSTGRGANVLTF.

As to this clone: The same CDR3 also results from other DNA sequences found in this sample. This chain joins TRBV11-2 and TRBJ1-2; D is undetermined. The CDR3 runs to 13 residues. With 5 bases removed from V and 0 bases from J, the gap between germline ends came to 7 bases. Per the germline V gene, CDR1 is SGHAT and CDR2 is FQNNGV. Here the CDR3 DNA reads TGTGCCAGCAGCCCACAGACTAACTATGGCTACACCTTC. Its translation is CASSPQTNYGYTF. Variable domain in full (rest from reference TRBV11-2 and TRBJ1-2): EAGVAQSPRYKIIEKRQSVAFWCNPISGHATLYWYQQILGQGPKLLIQFQNNGVVDDSQLPKDRFSAERLKGVDSTLKIQPAKLEDSAVYLCASSPQTNYGYTFGSGTRLTVV.

Note on this clone: Different DNA sequences within this sample yield the same CDR3. The rearrangement links TRBV7-3 to TRBJ2-1; a possible D gene is TRBD1 (7 bases). This CDR3 is 15 amino acids long. Trimming removed 4 bases from V and 0 bases from J, with 10 bases in between. Germline V CDR1 and CDR2: SGHTA, FQGTGA. The CDR3 nucleotides read TGTGCCAGCAGCTCAGGGGGGAGCTCCTACAATGAGCAGTTCTTC. As protein: CASSSGGSSYNEQFF.

The J gene is TRBJ2-3, the V gene TRBV29-1, with TRBD2 matching 14 bases. The CDR3 has 16 amino acids. CDR1 SQVTM and CDR2 ANQGSEA come from the germline V gene. Germline trimming cut 6 bases from V and 4 bases from J; bases unmatched to any gene: 9. The CDR3 here is CSVAKGGLAGADTQYF. The CDR3 DNA follows: TGCAGCGTGGCAAAGGGGGGACTAGCGGGAGCAGATACGCAGTATTTT.

This clone was seen a single time. J is TRBJ2-2 and V is TRBV11-2; D possibly corresponds to TRBD1 (5 bases). CDR3 size: 14 residues. Germline loops: CDR1 SGHAT, CDR2 FQNNGV. Trimming removed 2 bases at V and 5 bases at J, with 9 bases between. In nucleotides, the CDR3 is TGTGCCAGCAGCTTATTCAGGGCGACCGGGGAGCTGTTTTTT. Translated: CASSLFRATGELFF.